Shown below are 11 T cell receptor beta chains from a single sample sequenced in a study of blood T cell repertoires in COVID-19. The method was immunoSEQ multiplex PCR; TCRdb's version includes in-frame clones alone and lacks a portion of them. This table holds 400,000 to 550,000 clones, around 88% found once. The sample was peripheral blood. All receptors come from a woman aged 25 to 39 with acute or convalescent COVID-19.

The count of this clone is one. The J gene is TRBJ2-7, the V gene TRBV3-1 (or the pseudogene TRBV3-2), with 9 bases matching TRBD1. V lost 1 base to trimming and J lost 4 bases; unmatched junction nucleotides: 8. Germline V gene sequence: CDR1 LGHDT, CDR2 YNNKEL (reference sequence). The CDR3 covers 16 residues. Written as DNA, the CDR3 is TGTGCCAGCAGCCAAGGTCACGGACAGGGGCAATACGAGCAGTACTTC. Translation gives CASSQGHGQGQYEQYF.

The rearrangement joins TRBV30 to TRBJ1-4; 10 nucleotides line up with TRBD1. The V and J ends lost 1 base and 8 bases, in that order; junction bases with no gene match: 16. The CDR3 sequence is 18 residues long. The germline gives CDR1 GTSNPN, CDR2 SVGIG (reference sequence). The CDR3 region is CAWSAQRATGTGDEKLFF. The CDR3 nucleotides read TGTGCCTGGAGTGCACAACGCGCTACCGGGACAGGGGACGAAAAACTGTTTTTT.

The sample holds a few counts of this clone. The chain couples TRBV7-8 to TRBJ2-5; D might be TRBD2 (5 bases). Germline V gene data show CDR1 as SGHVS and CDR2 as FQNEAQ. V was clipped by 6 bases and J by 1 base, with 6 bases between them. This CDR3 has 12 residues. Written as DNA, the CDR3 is TGTGCCAGCAGGGGAGTCCAAGAGACCCAGTACTTC. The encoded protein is CASRGVQETQYF.

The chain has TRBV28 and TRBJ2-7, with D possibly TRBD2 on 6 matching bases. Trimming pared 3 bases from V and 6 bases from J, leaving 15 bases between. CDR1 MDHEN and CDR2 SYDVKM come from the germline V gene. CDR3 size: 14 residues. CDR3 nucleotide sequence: TGTGCCAGCAGTTTCCATGCGGGGAGGCGCGAGCAGTACTTC. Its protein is CASSFHAGRREQYF. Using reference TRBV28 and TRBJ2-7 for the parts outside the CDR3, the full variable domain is DVKVTQSSRYLVKRTGEKVFLECVQDMDHENMFWYRQDPGLGLRLIYFSYDVKMKEKGDIPEGYSVSREKKERFSLILESASTNQTSMYLCASSFHAGRREQYFGPGTRLTVT.

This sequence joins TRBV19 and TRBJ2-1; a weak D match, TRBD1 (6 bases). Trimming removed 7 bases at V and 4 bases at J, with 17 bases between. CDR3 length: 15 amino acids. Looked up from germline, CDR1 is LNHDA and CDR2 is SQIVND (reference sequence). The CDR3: CASTQTGSGYNEQFF. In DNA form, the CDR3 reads TGTGCCAGTACCCAAACAGGGTCGGGATACAATGAGCAGTTCTTC.

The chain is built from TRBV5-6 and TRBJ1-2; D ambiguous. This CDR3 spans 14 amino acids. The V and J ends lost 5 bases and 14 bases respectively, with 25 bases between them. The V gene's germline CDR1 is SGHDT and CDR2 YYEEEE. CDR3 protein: CASRFRSVRVSGTF. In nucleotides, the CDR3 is TGTGCCAGCAGATTTCGCTCCGTACGGGTGTCTGGTACCTTC.

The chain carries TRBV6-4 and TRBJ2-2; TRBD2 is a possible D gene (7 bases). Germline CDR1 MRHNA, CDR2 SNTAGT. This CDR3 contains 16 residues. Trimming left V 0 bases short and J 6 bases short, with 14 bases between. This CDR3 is CASSDSRGGEAGELFF. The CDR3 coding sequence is TGTGCCAGCAGTGACTCGCGCGGGGGCGAGGCCGGGGAGCTGTTTTTT.

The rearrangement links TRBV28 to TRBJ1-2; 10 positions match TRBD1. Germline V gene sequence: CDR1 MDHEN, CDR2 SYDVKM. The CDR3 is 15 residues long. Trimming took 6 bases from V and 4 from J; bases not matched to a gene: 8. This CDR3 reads CASRPDRGRGYGYTF. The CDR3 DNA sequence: TGTGCCAGCAGACCAGACAGGGGGCGAGGCTATGGCTACACCTTC.

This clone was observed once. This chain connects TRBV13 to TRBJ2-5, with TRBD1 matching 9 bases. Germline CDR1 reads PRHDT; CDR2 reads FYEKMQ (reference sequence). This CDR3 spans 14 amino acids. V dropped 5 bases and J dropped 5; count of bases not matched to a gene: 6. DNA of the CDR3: TGTGCCAGCAGCCCAACAGGGGGCTGGGAGACCCAGTACTTC. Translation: CASSPTGGWETQYF.

CDR3 bases: TGTGCCAGCAGCTTATTAAGGGACAGGGGCGGGAATGGCTACACCTTC. Its protein product is CASSLLRDRGGNGYTF. This chain uses TRBV13 with TRBJ1-2, with TRBD1 identical over 10 bases. Germline V gene lookup returns CDR1 PRHDT and CDR2 FYEKMQ (reference sequence). This CDR3 spans 16 amino acids. V dropped 2 bases and J dropped 6; count of bases not matched to a gene: 9.

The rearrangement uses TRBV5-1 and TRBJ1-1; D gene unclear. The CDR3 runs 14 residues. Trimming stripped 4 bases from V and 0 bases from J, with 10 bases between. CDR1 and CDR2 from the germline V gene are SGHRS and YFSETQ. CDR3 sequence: CASSGGRLNTEAFF. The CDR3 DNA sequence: TGCGCCAGCAGCGGAGGACGGTTGAACACTGAAGCTTTCTTT. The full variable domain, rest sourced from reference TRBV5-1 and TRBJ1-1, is KAGVTQTPRYLIKTRGQQVTLSCSPISGHRSVSWYQQTPGQGLQFLFEYFSETQRNKGNFPGRFSGRQFSNSRSEMNVSTLELGDSALYLCASSGGRLNTEAFFGQGTRLTVV.